The rows below give T cell receptor beta chains drawn from one sample of a study of blood T cells in healthy people across ages. TCRdb re-called the 5' RACE reads through MiXCR, storing one row per CDR3 protein. The data hold about 800,000 distinct CDR3 sequences, with more than 35% observed a single time. Sequenced input: blood. The receptors were sampled from a man at least 80 years old in good health. Both conserved end residues are part of each CDR3. Each record gives: J gene, V gene, clone size, D gene, CDR3 protein. D genes are given only for firm matches. The size of a clone is reported for some rows only, either as once, few or many, or as a class for expanded clones.

>TRBJ1-6|TRBV12-3/TRBV12-4|NA|NA
CASSWEGGVSSPLHF
>TRBJ1-5|TRBV27|few|NA
CASRQSAANQPQHF
>TRBJ2-5|TRBV28|NA|TRBD2
CASSLAGGPMEGQETQYF
>TRBJ2-5|TRBV20-1|once|NA
CSAEGEFYNEQYF
>TRBJ2-1|TRBV7-9|few|TRBD1
CASSPGTGEWNEQFF
>TRBJ2-5|TRBV5-1|NA|TRBD2
CASRGRASGSETQYF
>TRBJ2-5|TRBV4-1|few|NA
CASSQVQGGETQYF
>TRBJ2-7|TRBV6-2/TRBV6-3|few|NA
CASSYTKNLYEQYF
>TRBJ2-1|TRBV29-1|NA|TRBD1
CSVEGTGGNEQFF
>TRBJ1-1|TRBV5-1|NA|TRBD1
CASSSAGTGPNTEAFF
>TRBJ2-5|TRBV24-1|few|NA
CATSEDWGLETQYF
>TRBJ2-1|TRBV29-1|NA|TRBD2
CSVRRGGLPYNEQFF
>TRBJ2-7|TRBV27|NA|TRBD2
CASSGTSGRTEQYF
>TRBJ2-7|TRBV27|few|TRBD1
CASSTSTGDTFYEQYF
>TRBJ1-1|TRBV11-3|NA|NA
CASSLSRGAGFSSEAFF
>TRBJ2-1|TRBV4-2|few|TRBD2
CASRKTGGPWDEQFF
>TRBJ2-6|TRBV4-2|few|TRBD1
CASSHFPRDRVSGANVLTF
>TRBJ2-7|TRBV5-6|few|TRBD2
CASSPGLAGEGEQYF
>TRBJ1-1|TRBV6-5|NA|NA
CASSYSREGDAFF
>TRBJ2-1|TRBV4-1|few|NA
CASSQDEADYYNEQFF
>TRBJ2-3|TRBV7-3|many|TRBD2
CASGGLDLHTQYF
>TRBJ2-7|TRBV12-3/TRBV12-4|few|NA
CASSLLVGGPYEQYF
>TRBJ2-1|TRBV10-3|NA|NA
CAISESGAEETQFF
>TRBJ1-2|TRBV9|NA|NA
CASSVEGSANYGHTF
>TRBJ2-7|TRBV28|few|NA
CASSPMGYERYF
>TRBJ2-7|TRBV25-1|NA|TRBD1
CASSPTVTGAYEQYF
>NA|TRBV7-2|NA|NA
CASSKEGLGGETQYF
>TRBJ1-5|TRBV6-5|NA|NA
CASSYSGASDQPQHF
>TRBJ2-7|TRBV27|NA|TRBD2
CASSLSLRTSGRVYEQYF
>TRBJ2-1|TRBV7-2|NA|NA
CASSLARGRDEQFF
>TRBJ1-4|TRBV3-1|once|NA
CASSPQRGREEEKLFF
>TRBJ2-3|TRBV27|few|NA
CASSDHGDLTQYF
>NA|TRBV6-2/TRBV6-3|NA|TRBD2
CASSYWREVYEQYF
>TRBJ2-7|TRBV7-6|NA|NA
CASSSPGSPSYEQYF
>TRBJ1-5|TRBV20-1|NA|TRBD1
CSARQGVNNQPQHF
>TRBJ2-3|TRBV29-1|NA|NA
CSVIYGDTQYF
>TRBJ2-7|TRBV20-1|NA|NA
CSARWGRPYEQCF
>TRBJ2-1|TRBV29-1|NA|NA
CSVLGARHEQFF
>TRBJ1-2|TRBV6-2/TRBV6-3|NA|NA
CASSYYYYGYTF
>TRBJ1-1|TRBV5-5|NA|NA
CASSLYDSQGGGTEAFF
>TRBJ1-5|TRBV7-8|NA|TRBD1
CASSKTGGLSNQPQHF